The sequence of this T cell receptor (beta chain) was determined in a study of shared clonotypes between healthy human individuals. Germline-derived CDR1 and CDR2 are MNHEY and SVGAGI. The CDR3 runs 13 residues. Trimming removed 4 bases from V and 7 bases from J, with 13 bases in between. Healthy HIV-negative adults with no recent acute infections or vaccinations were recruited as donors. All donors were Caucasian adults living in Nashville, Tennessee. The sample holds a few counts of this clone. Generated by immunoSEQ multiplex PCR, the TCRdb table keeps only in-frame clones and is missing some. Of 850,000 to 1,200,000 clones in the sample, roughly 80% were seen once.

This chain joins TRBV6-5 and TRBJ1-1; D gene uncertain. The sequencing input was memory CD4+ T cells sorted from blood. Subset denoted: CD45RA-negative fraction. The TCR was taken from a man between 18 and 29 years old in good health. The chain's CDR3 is CASSSYGPGEAFF. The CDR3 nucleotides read TGTGCCAGCAGTTCCTACGGGCCGGGTGAAGCTTTCTTT.